Following are 15 T cell receptor beta chains from one sample sequenced in a study of PD-1 blockade in classical Hodgkin lymphoma. TCRdb's copy holds only in-frame clones and misses some; the assay was immunoSEQ multiplex PCR. The sample lists some 100,000 clones; about 92% were seen once. Time point of the sample: cycle 4 day 1 (C4D1), after about 6 weeks of nivolumab. In every patient, relapse followed autologous stem cell transplantation, while exposure to brentuximab vedotin differed. This material consisted of peripheral blood mononuclear cells (PBMCs), taken before the fourth cycle of nivolumab. These receptors all come from a human donor with classical Hodgkin lymphoma.

The V and J genes are TRBV27 and TRBJ2-7, with D unclear. This CDR3 is 13 amino acids long. The germline CDR1 and CDR2 sequences are MNHEY and SMNVEV (reference sequence). The ends were cut back, 2 bases at V and 0 bases at J, with 5 bases in the middle. CDR3 sequence reads: CASSLRRSYEQYF. The CDR3 DNA is TGTGCCAGCAGTTTACGCCGCTCCTACGAGCAGTACTTC.

CDR3 coding DNA: TGTGCCAGCAGTGATGTAGTAGGGCAGTTCTTC. It translates to CASSDVVGQFF. The chain links TRBV2 to TRBJ2-1, with no clear D. CDR1 SNHLY and CDR2 FYNNEI come from the germline V gene. CDR3 length equals 11 residues. V was trimmed by 3 bases and J by 12 bases, leaving 9 bases between them.

This chain connects TRBV5-1 to TRBJ2-2; no reliable D call. From germline, CDR1 is SGHRS and CDR2 YFSETQ. The ends were cut back, 5 bases at V and 4 bases at J, with 9 bases in the middle. This CDR3 contains 13 residues. Here the CDR3 DNA reads TGCGCCAGCAGGAGCACTTTCACCGGGGAGCTGTTTTTT. This sequence encodes CASRSTFTGELFF.

V and J are TRBV6-1 and TRBJ1-4, with no clear D. V was pared by 7 bases and J by 3 bases, with 9 bases between. The CDR3 has 13 residues. Germline CDR1 is MNHNS and CDR2 is SASEGT. CDR3 sequence reads: CASTQIANEKLFF. CDR3 sequence (DNA): TGTGCCAGCACCCAGATAGCTAATGAAAAACTGTTTTTT.

The CDR3 DNA follows: TGTGCCAGCAGTAGGTACGGCGAGCAGTACTTC. Its translation: CASSRYGEQYF. The chain links TRBV6-6 to TRBJ2-7, with no clear D. Germline loops: CDR1 MNHNY, CDR2 SVGAGI (reference sequence). V was pared by 5 bases and J by 6 bases, with 8 bases between. There are 11 residues in the CDR3.

The rearrangement joins TRBV6-5 to TRBJ2-5, with D possibly being TRBD1 or TRBD2 (5 bases each). The V and J ends lost 10 bases and 5 bases respectively, with 14 bases between them. The CDR3 length is 12 residues. Germline CDR1 reads MNHEY; CDR2 reads SVGAGI. CDR3 sequence reads: CATSPGHETQYF. The CDR3 DNA is TGTGCCACCTCCCCGGGGCATGAGACCCAGTACTTC.

The chain combines TRBV18 with TRBJ1-5; D ambiguous. The CDR3 is 16 amino acids. V dropped 5 bases and J dropped 16 bases, with 30 bases sitting between them. CDR1 is KGHSH and CDR2 is LQKENI in the germline V gene. DNA of the CDR3: TGTGCCAGCTCATCGTCTCAGGTACCCGGGGAGGAAGTTGGCCATTTT. Translated: CASSSSQVPGEEVGHF.

The chain recombines TRBV10-1 with TRBJ2-6; D possibly uses TRBD1 or TRBD2 (5 bases each). CDR1 and CDR2 from the germline V gene are WNHNN and SYGVQD (reference sequence). V lost 3 bases, J lost 2 bases, and 11 bases lay in between. CDR3 length equals 16 residues. For the CDR3, the DNA is TGCGCCAGCAGTGATTTGAGGGGACCTGGGGCCAACGTCCTGACTTTC. It specifies CASSDLRGPGANVLTF.

This chain connects TRBV27 to TRBJ2-7, with D perhaps matching TRBD1 (6 bases). Per the germline V gene, CDR1 is MNHEY and CDR2 is SMNVEV (reference sequence). V lost 6 bases to trimming and J lost 0 bases, with 18 bases between them. This CDR3 spans 16 amino acids. The CDR3 here is CASRPPGQGYSYEQYF. CDR3 DNA: TGTGCCAGCAGACCCCCGGGACAAGGCTACTCCTACGAGCAGTACTTC.

The V and J genes are TRBV6-1 and TRBJ2-7; D is possibly TRBD1 or TRBD2 (5 bases each). CDR1 MNHNS and CDR2 SASEGT come from the germline V gene. V was cut by 7 bases and J by 1 base, with 11 bases left in between. The CDR3 extends over 13 amino acids. CDR3 DNA: TGTGCCAGCAACGTGGGACGGTCCTACGAGCAGTACTTC. This encodes CASNVGRSYEQYF.

CDR3 protein: CASSLGTGGNADTQYF. In DNA form, the CDR3 reads TGCGCCAGCAGCTTGGGGACAGGGGGCAACGCAGATACGCAGTATTTT. This chain joins TRBV5-1 and TRBJ2-3; 11 bases agree with TRBD1. The CDR3 covers 16 residues. V lost 0 bases and J lost 4; bases outside the gene matches: 4. Germline CDR1 reads SGHRS; CDR2 reads YFSETQ.

The chain carries TRBV4-2 and TRBJ1-2, with D possibly being TRBD1 (6 bases). Germline V lookup: CDR1 LGHNA, CDR2 YNFKEQ. This CDR3 is 15 amino acids long. Trimming stripped 2 bases from V and 1 base from J, with 11 bases between. CDR3 amino acids: CASSQNLRGNYGYTF. The CDR3 nucleotides are TGTGCCAGCAGCCAAAATCTCAGGGGTAACTATGGCTACACCTTC.

V gene TRBV27 combines with J gene TRBJ2-6; D is undetermined. This CDR3 spans 16 amino acids. Germline CDR1 is MNHEY and CDR2 is SMNVEV (reference sequence). Trimming pared 6 bases from V and 0 bases from J, leaving 12 bases between. The chain's CDR3 is CASRTVVSSGANVLTF. For the CDR3, the DNA is TGTGCCAGCAGGACGGTTGTAAGCTCTGGGGCCAACGTCCTGACTTTC.

V gene TRBV5-1 combines with J gene TRBJ1-1; D is unclear. Between the trimmed V and J ends, which lost 0 bases and 2 bases, there was a span of 11 bases. The CDR3 runs to 15 residues. CDR1 and CDR2 from the germline V gene are SGHRS and YFSETQ. The CDR3 DNA follows: TGCGCCAGCAGCTTGGGTCCTCCAGCCAACACTGAAGCTTTCTTT. Its protein product is CASSLGPPANTEAFF. Combining the CDR3 with reference TRBV5-1 and TRBJ1-1 gives the whole variable domain KAGVTQTPRYLIKTRGQQVTLSCSPISGHRSVSWYQQTPGQGLQFLFEYFSETQRNKGNFPGRFSGRQFSNSRSEMNVSTLELGDSALYLCASSLGPPANTEAFFGQGTRLTVV.

The V and J genes are TRBV5-1 and TRBJ2-1; D is unclear. In germline, CDR1 is SGHRS, CDR2 YFSETQ. The CDR3 is 16 amino acids. V was cut by 0 bases and J by 6 bases, with 16 bases left in between. The CDR3 sequence is CASSLEGAVGPNEQFF. As DNA, the CDR3 is TGCGCCAGCAGCTTGGAAGGCGCGGTTGGTCCCAATGAGCAGTTCTTC.